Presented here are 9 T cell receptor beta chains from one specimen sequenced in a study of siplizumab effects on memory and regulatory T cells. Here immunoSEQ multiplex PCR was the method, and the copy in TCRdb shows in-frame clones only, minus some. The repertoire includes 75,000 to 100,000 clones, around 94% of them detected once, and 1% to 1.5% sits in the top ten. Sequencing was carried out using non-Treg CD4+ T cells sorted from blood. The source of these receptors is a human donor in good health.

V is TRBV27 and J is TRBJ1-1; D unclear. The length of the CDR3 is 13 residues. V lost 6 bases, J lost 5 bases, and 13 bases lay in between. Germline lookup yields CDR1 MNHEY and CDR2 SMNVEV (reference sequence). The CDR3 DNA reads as TGTGCCAGCAGGTCAGCCGGAAGGACTGAAGCTTTCTTT. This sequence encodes CASRSAGRTEAFF.

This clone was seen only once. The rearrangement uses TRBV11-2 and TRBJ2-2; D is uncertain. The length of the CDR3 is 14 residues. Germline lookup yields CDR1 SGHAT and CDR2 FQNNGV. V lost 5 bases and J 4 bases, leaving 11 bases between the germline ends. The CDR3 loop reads CASSIGITTGELFF. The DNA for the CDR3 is TGTGCCAGCAGCATAGGGATTACCACCGGGGAGCTGTTTTTT.

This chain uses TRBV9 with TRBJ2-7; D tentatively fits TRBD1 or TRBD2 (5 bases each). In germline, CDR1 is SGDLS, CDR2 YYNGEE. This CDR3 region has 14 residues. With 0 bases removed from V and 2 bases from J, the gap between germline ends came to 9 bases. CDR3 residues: CASSVGGETYEQYF. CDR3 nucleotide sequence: TGTGCCAGCAGCGTAGGAGGGGAAACCTACGAGCAGTACTTC.

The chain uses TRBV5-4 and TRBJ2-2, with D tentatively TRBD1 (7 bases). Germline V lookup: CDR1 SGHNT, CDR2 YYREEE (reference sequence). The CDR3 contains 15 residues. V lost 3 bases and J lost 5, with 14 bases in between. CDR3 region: CASSYDREETGELFF. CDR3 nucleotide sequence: TGTGCCAGCAGCTATGACAGGGAGGAAACCGGGGAGCTGTTTTTT.

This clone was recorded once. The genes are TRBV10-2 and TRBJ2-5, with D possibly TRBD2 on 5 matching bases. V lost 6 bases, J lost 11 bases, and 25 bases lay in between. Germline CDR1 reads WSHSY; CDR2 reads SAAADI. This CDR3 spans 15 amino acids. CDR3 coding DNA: TGCGCCAGCAGCGACTCGGGAATAGACCCTAACCCTCAGTACTTC. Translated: CASSDSGIDPNPQYF.

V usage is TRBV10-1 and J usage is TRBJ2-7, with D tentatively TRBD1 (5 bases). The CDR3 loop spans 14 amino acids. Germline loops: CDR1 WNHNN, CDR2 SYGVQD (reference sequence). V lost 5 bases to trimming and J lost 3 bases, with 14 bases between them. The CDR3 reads CASSQYQGNYEQYF. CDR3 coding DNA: TGCGCCAGCAGTCAGTATCAGGGAAACTACGAGCAGTACTTC.

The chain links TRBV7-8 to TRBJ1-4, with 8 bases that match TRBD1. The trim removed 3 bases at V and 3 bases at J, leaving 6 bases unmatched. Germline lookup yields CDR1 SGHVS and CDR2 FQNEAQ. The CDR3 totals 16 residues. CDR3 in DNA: TGTGCCAGCAGCTTCGGACAGGGCATTTCTAATGAAAAACTGTTTTTT. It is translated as CASSFGQGISNEKLFF.

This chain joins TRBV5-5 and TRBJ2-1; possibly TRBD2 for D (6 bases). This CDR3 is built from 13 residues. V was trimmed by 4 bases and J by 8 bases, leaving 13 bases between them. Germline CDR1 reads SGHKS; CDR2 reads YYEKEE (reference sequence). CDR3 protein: CASSRPTGDEQFF. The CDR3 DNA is TGTGCCAGCAGCCGGCCCACGGGAGATGAGCAGTTCTTC.

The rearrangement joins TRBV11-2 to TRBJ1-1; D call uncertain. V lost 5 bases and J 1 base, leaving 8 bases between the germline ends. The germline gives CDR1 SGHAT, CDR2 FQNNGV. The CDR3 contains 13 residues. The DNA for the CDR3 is TGTGCCAGCAGCAGTACTCAGAACACTGAAGCTTTCTTT. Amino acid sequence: CASSSTQNTEAFF.